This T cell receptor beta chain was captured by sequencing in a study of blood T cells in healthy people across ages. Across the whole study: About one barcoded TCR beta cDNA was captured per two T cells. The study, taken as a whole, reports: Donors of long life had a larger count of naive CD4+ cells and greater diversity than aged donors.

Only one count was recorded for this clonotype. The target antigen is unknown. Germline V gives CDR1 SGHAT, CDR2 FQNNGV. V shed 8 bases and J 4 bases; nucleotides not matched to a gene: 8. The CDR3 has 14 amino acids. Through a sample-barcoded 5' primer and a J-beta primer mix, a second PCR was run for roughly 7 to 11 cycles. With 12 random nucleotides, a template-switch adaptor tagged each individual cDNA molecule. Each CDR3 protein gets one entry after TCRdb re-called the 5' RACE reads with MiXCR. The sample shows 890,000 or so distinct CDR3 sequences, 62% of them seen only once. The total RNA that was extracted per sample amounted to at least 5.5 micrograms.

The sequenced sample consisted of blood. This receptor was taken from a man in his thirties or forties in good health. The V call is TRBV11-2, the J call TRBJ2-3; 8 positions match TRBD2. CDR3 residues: CASWRRGDADTQYF. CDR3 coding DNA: TGTGCCAGCTGGAGGCGGGGGGACGCAGATACGCAGTATTTT.